The 20 T cell receptor beta chains given below trace back to one sample, sequenced in a study of T cell responses to AZD1222 COVID-19 vaccine. The repertoire was sequenced with immunoSEQ multiplex PCR; TCRdb's copy has only in-frame clones and lacks some. This repertoire shows 55,000 to 70,000 clones, 80% to 90% found once; its top ten account for under 6.5%. Sequences were derived from peripheral blood, sampled 28 days after the second AZD1222 dose. These receptors originate from an adult who received the AZD1222 COVID-19 vaccine.

This chain joins TRBV7-9 and TRBJ2-1; D remains ambiguous. This CDR3 region has 13 residues. The ends were cut back, 3 bases at V and 3 bases at J, with 6 bases in the middle. Germline V gives CDR1 SEHNR, CDR2 FQNEAQ (reference sequence). The DNA for the CDR3 is TGTGCCAGCAGCTTGGGTAACTACAATGAGCAGTTCTTC. Protein product: CASSLGNYNEQFF.

The chain links TRBV10-2 to TRBJ2-4; D possibly corresponds to TRBD2 (6 bases). Trimming removed 2 bases at V and 0 bases at J, with 14 bases between. Germline V lookup: CDR1 WSHSY, CDR2 SAAADI. This CDR3 has 17 residues. For the CDR3, the DNA is TGCGCCAGCAGTGAGACCGCGGGACCCTTAGCCAAAAACATTCAGTACTTC. Its protein product is CASSETAGPLAKNIQYF.

J is TRBJ1-5 and V is TRBV11-2; D gene uncertain. V lost 0 bases, J lost 7 bases, and 7 bases lay in between. CDR1 is SGHAT and CDR2 is FQNNGV in the germline V gene. The CDR3 consists of 13 residues. CDR3 coding DNA: TGTGCCAGCAGCTTAGAAGTCGGACAGCCCCAGCATTTT. It is translated as CASSLEVGQPQHF.

The chain joins TRBV21-1 to TRBJ2-5; the table's D call, TRBD1, was not checked against the DNA. TRBV21-1 is flagged as a pseudogene. The CDR3 length is 16 residues. CDR3 protein: CASSKWGTGKRETQYF. The CDR3 DNA reads as TGTGCCAGCAGCAAATGGGGGACAGGGAAGCGAGAGACCCAGTACTTC.

The rearrangement links TRBV11-1 to TRBJ2-3, with D possibly matching TRBD2 (5 bases). The CDR3 covers 16 residues. V shed 5 bases and J shed 3 bases, with 18 bases lying between them. Per the germline V gene, CDR1 is SGHAT and CDR2 is FQDESV (reference sequence). This CDR3 is CASSPRATWRTDTQYF. The CDR3 DNA reads TGTGCCAGCAGCCCGAGGGCTACTTGGAGGACAGATACGCAGTATTTT.

DNA for the CDR3: TGTGCCAGCACCGAACAGGGTTTATTGAGCAATCAGCCCCAGCATTTT. This codes for CASTEQGLLSNQPQHF. This chain uses TRBV7-2 with TRBJ1-5; tentatively, D is TRBD1 (6 bases). The CDR3 is 16 amino acids. The V gene lost 7 bases and the J gene lost 1 base, with 17 bases spanning the gap. CDR1 SGHTA and CDR2 FQGNSA come from the germline V gene.

The V and J genes are TRBV25-1 and TRBJ2-7; D might be TRBD1 or TRBD2, each matching 6 bases. CDR1 and CDR2 (germline): MGHDK, SYGVNS. V was trimmed by 6 bases and J by 2 bases, leaving 11 bases between them. CDR3 size: 13 residues. CDR3 residues: CASRWGAAYEQYF. The CDR3 nucleotides read TGTGCCAGCAGATGGGGGGCAGCCTACGAGCAGTACTTC.

The chain combines TRBV3-1 (or the pseudogene TRBV3-2) with TRBJ1-2, with D perhaps TRBD1 (5 bases). Germline CDR1 reads LGHDT; CDR2 reads YNNKEL (reference sequence). Trimming cost V 4 bases and J 3 bases, with 15 bases left between them. This CDR3 has 15 amino acids. CDR3 loop: CASSRGTGGYYGYTF. CDR3 bases: TGTGCCAGCAGCCGCGGGACCGGGGGGTACTATGGCTACACCTTC.

The V gene is TRBV5-1, the J gene TRBJ1-3; D remains unclear. CDR1 and CDR2 (germline): SGHRS, YFSETQ. The CDR3 is made up of 14 amino acids. Trimming removed 2 bases from V and 0 bases from J, with 6 bases in between. The CDR3: CASSFDSSGNTIYF. CDR3 sequence (DNA): TGCGCCAGCAGCTTTGACTCCTCTGGAAACACCATATATTTT. The full variable domain, with the rest looked up from reference TRBV5-1 and TRBJ1-3, is KAGVTQTPRYLIKTRGQQVTLSCSPISGHRSVSWYQQTPGQGLQFLFEYFSETQRNKGNFPGRFSGRQFSNSRSEMNVSTLELGDSALYLCASSFDSSGNTIYFGEGSWLTVV.

This chain uses TRBV6-4 with TRBJ1-4; 12 bases are a match to TRBD1. V trimming: 6 bases; J trimming: 2 bases; junction bases outside the gene matches: 13. Germline CDR1 and CDR2: MRHNA and SNTAGT. There are 19 residues in the CDR3. CDR3 protein: CASRIGHWDRGRTNEKLFF. CDR3 nucleotide sequence: TGTGCCAGCAGAATAGGGCATTGGGACAGGGGGCGGACTAATGAAAAACTGTTTTTT.

This chain connects TRBV19 to TRBJ1-4; 12 positions match TRBD1. V lost 10 bases, J lost 7 bases, and 13 bases stayed unmatched. In germline, CDR1 is LNHDA, CDR2 SQIVND (reference sequence). This CDR3 contains 16 residues. The CDR3 DNA reads TGTGCCACCGGGCCCGGGACAGGGGGCCCGAGTGAAAAACTGTTTTTT. It encodes CATGPGTGGPSEKLFF.

The V gene is TRBV19, the J gene TRBJ1-5; D gene unclear. V was clipped by 5 bases and J by 6 bases, with 14 bases between them. CDR3 length equals 14 residues. Germline assignment: CDR1 LNHDA and CDR2 SQIVND (reference sequence). The CDR3 sequence: CASSFRTGGQPQHF. As DNA, the CDR3 is TGTGCCAGTAGTTTTCGGACGGGAGGTCAGCCCCAGCATTTT. The full variable domain, with the rest looked up from reference TRBV19 and TRBJ1-5, is DGGITQSPKYLFRKEGQNVTLSCEQNLNHDAMYWYRQDPGQGLRLIYYSQIVNDFQKGDIAEGYSVSREKKESFPLTVTSAQKNPTAFYLCASSFRTGGQPQHFGDGTRLSIL.

The V and J genes are TRBV28 and TRBJ2-1; a weak D match, TRBD1 (6 bases). Trimming cost V 5 bases and J 0 bases, with 11 bases left between them. The CDR3 sequence is 15 residues long. Germline CDR1 is MDHEN and CDR2 is SYDVKM. CDR3: CASSPGDLSYNEQFF. The CDR3 nucleotides read TGTGCCAGCAGTCCAGGGGACCTCTCCTACAATGAGCAGTTCTTC.

A single count supports this clone. The gene calls are TRBV19 and TRBJ1-1; D perhaps matches TRBD1 (5 bases). Germline V gene data show CDR1 as LNHDA and CDR2 as SQIVND (reference sequence). The CDR3 consists of 14 residues. Trimming removed 2 bases from V and 0 bases from J, with 7 bases in between. The CDR3 DNA reads as TGTGCCAGTAGTATACAGGGAGTGAACACTGAAGCTTTCTTT. It is translated as CASSIQGVNTEAFF.

The rearrangement uses TRBV7-9 and TRBJ2-7; 9 bases are a match to TRBD1. The CDR3 extends over 16 amino acids. The ends lost 5 bases at V and 2 bases at J; junction bases unmatched: 10. Per the germline V gene, CDR1 is SEHNR and CDR2 is FQNEAQ (reference sequence). CDR3 sequence (DNA): TGTGCCAGCAGCCTCCTAGGGGACAGGGTAGCCTACGAGCAGTACTTC. It yields the protein CASSLLGDRVAYEQYF.

CDR3 loop: CASSEMGAYEQYF. CDR3 DNA: TGCGCCAGCAGCGAAATGGGGGCGTACGAGCAGTACTTC. The rearrangement uses TRBV5-1 and TRBJ2-7; D perhaps matches TRBD1 (6 bases). Per the germline V gene, CDR1 is SGHRS and CDR2 is YFSETQ. V lost 4 bases and J 4 bases, leaving 12 bases between the germline ends. The CDR3 contains 13 residues.

This clone was seen only a few times. The chain combines TRBV6-6 with TRBJ2-3; 14 positions agree with TRBD2. The CDR3 is made up of 22 amino acids. CDR1 and CDR2 (germline): MNHNY, SVGAGI (reference sequence). V was pared by 5 bases and J by 2 bases, with 21 bases of the junction left unmatched. Here the CDR3 reads CASSQGTSGGHQRAVYTDTQYF. The CDR3 nucleotides are TGTGCCAGCAGTCAGGGGACTAGCGGGGGTCACCAAAGGGCCGTTTACACAGATACGCAGTATTTT.

The chain recombines TRBV29-1 with TRBJ1-2, with D possibly matching TRBD1 (6 bases). CDR1 is SQVTM, CDR2 ANQGSEA, per germline. Trimming shortened V by 7 bases and J by 8 bases, and 17 bases separated the two germline ends. This CDR3 is built from 12 residues. The CDR3 sequence is CSAPGGAGGYTF. The CDR3 coding sequence is TGCAGCGCCCCCGGGGGGGCGGGGGGCTACACCTTC.

V usage is TRBV13 and J usage is TRBJ1-1; no definite D call. CDR3 size: 16 residues. Trimming left V 1 base short and J 1 base short, with 13 bases between. The germline V gene encodes CDR1 PRHDT and CDR2 FYEKMQ (reference sequence). Here the CDR3 DNA reads TGTGCCAGCAGCTTAGTCCTGCCCCTGGAGAACACTGAAGCTTTCTTT. Translation gives CASSLVLPLENTEAFF.

This rearrangement joins TRBV3-1 (or the pseudogene TRBV3-2) to TRBJ2-5; unclear D gene. Deletions cut 1 base from V and 2 bases from J, with 11 bases between. CDR1 and CDR2 from the germline V gene are LGHDT and YNNKEL (reference sequence). CDR3 size: 15 residues. In DNA, the CDR3 is TGTGCCAGCAGCCAAGTCCACGGAAGACAAGAGACCCAGTACTTC. Encoded protein: CASSQVHGRQETQYF.